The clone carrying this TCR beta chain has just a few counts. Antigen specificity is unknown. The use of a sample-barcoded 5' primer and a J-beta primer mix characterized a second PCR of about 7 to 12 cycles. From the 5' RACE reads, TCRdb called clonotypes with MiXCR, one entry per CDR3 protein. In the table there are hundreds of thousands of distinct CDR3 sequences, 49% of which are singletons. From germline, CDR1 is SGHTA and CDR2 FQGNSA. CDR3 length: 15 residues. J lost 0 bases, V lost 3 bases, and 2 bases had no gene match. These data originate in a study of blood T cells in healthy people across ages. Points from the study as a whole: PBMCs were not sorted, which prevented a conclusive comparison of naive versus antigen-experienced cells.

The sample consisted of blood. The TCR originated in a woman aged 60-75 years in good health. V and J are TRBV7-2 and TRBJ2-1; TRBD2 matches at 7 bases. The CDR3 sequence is CASSLTSISYNEQFF. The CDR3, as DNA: TGTGCCAGCAGCTTGACTAGCATCTCCTACAATGAGCAGTTCTTC.